This T cell receptor (beta chain) was observed in a study of blood T cell repertoires in COVID-19. Study-wide background: Spain, Italy and the United States supplied samples that represented acute and convalescent COVID-19. PBMCs, B-cell-depleted T cells, or T cells provided the cDNA or gDNA that made up the material.

Seattle patients were enrolled while actively infected and followed longitudinally. CDR1 is LNHDA and CDR2 is SQIVND in the germline V gene (reference sequence). V gave up 4 bases and J gave up 0 bases, with 9 bases separating them. The CDR3 is 15 amino acids. Original handling: The authors estimated nucleated cell counts from reference gene primer amplification. Repertoires were generated with immunoSEQ multiplex PCR, while TCRdb's copy carries only in-frame clones and drops some. That table supplies the V and J calls and clone size; D and trimming were determined from the DNA. The sample holds tens of thousands of clones, roughly 80% seen once.

The sequenced sample consisted of peripheral blood. The V call is TRBV19, the J call TRBJ2-2; maybe TRBD2 (6 bases). This TCR was recovered from a man aged 60-69 years with COVID-19, enrolled during active disease. Here the CDR3 DNA reads TGTGCCAGTAGTAACCGGGACTCGAACACCGGGGAGCTGTTTTTT. It specifies CASSNRDSNTGELFF.